A selection of T cell receptor beta chains follows, all from one sample in a study of regulatory T cells in long-lasting Graves disease. In TCRdb, the multiplex PCR reads were re-called with MiXCR into one record per CDR3 protein. The sample consists of roughly 530,000 distinct CDR3 sequences, roughly 16% of them appearing once. This sample was also put to use in a study of T cells in Graves' hyperthyroidism and ophthalmopathy.

The sample consisted of peripheral blood mononuclear cells (PBMCs), taken at new diagnosis, from a patient treated with antithyroid drugs. Every receptor here comes from a woman aged 35-65 years with Graves disease. CDR3s include the opening cysteine and the closing phenylalanine or tryptophan. The order of the fields is V gene, clone size, J gene, D gene, CDR3 protein, CDR3 DNA. The D gene is left open where the match is weak. Rows give clone size only sometimes, using once, few, many, or a class for an expanded clone.

>TRBV6-1|many|TRBJ2-4|TRBD1
CAGGPGGATKNIQYF
TGTGCCGGCGGCCCAGGGGGCGCAACCAAAAACATTCAGTACTTC
>TRBV7-9|few|TRBJ2-2|NA
CASSQIDTTRIGELFF
TGTGCCAGCAGCCAGATAGACACCACGAGGATCGGGGAGCTGTTTTTT
>TRBV2|many|TRBJ2-7|NA
CASSDRFYYEQYF
TGTGCCAGCAGTGACAGGTTTTACTACGAGCAGTACTTC
>TRBV12-5|many|TRBJ1-1|NA
CASGSPGPEAFF
TGTGCTAGTGGTTCCCCGGGGCCTGAAGCTTTCTTT
>TRBV2|many|TRBJ1-4|NA
CASSWIPEKLFF
TGTGCCAGCAGTTGGATACCTGAAAAACTGTTTTTT
>TRBV12-3/TRBV12-4|NA|TRBJ2-2|NA
CASSLRQNTGELFF
TGTGCCAGCAGTTTACGACAGAACACCGGGGAGCTGTTTTTT
>TRBV5-1|NA|TRBJ2-2|NA
CASSLDASSPTGELFF
TGCGCCAGCAGCTTGGATGCTAGCTCCCCGACCGGGGAGCTGTTTTTT
>TRBV20-1|many|TRBJ2-5|TRBD2
CSALAGLQETQYF
TGCAGTGCTCTAGCGGGGCTCCAAGAGACCCAGTACTTC
>TRBV7-9|many|TRBJ2-1|NA
CASSPRGPGDEQFF
TGTGCCAGCAGCCCTAGAGGACCGGGCGATGAGCAGTTCTTC
>TRBV3-1|NA|TRBJ1-2|NA
CASSTRAGAGDGYTF
TGTGCCAGCAGCACCCGTGCGGGGGCGGGGGATGGCTACACCTTC
>TRBV6-1|many|TRBJ2-3|NA
CASSKLGTDTQYF
TGTGCCAGCAGTAAACTCGGCACAGATACGCAGTATTTT
>TRBV11-2|few|TRBJ2-4|NA
CASSSRGYEYF
TGTGCCAGCAGCTCCAGGGGTTATGAGTACTTC
>TRBV10-3|many|TRBJ2-5|TRBD2
CAITEGRGGEETQYF
TGTGCCATCACCGAGGGAAGGGGAGGGGAAGAGACCCAGTACTTC
>TRBV20-1|many|TRBJ1-1|TRBD1
CSAGQGGTEAFF
TGCAGTGCGGGACAGGGAGGCACTGAAGCTTTCTTT
>TRBV4-1|few|TRBJ2-2|NA
CASSQVGPGELFF
TGCGCCAGCAGCCAAGTGGGTCCCGGGGAGCTGTTTTTT
>TRBV12-3/TRBV12-4|many|TRBJ2-7|NA
CASSLGGYYEQYF
TGTGCCAGCAGCTTGGGAGGTTACTACGAGCAGTACTTC
>TRBV28|many|TRBJ1-1|NA
CAGFRQGVTFF
TGTGCCGGTTTCCGGCAGGGTGTAACTTTCTTT
>TRBV12-5|many|TRBJ2-3|TRBD2
CASGRGGPTDTQYF
TGTGCTAGTGGTCGGGGGGGCCCCACAGATACGCAGTATTTT
>TRBV20-1|NA|TRBJ2-5|TRBD2
CSASPGGGETQYF
TGCAGTGCTAGTCCCGGGGGGGGGGAGACCCAGTACTTC
>TRBV5-1|NA|TRBJ2-7|TRBD1
CASSLVGWDRGYEQYF
TGCGCCAGCAGCTTGGTCGGTTGGGACAGGGGCTACGAGCAGTACTTC
>TRBV29-1|many|TRBJ1-1|TRBD1
CSVGQGARSTEAFF
TGCAGCGTCGGACAGGGGGCTAGAAGCACTGAAGCTTTCTTT
>TRBV6-5|many|TRBJ1-2|TRBD1
CASSLPGTAEVNYGYTF
TGTGCCAGCAGTTTGCCGGGGACAGCCGAGGTTAACTATGGCTACACCTTC
>TRBV3-1|many|TRBJ2-1|NA
CASRARQGYNEQFF
TGTGCCAGCAGGGCTCGCCAAGGGTACAATGAGCAGTTCTTC